This passage covers 20 T cell receptor beta chains from one sample sequenced in a study of a mutant IDH1 vaccine in newly diagnosed glioma. TCRdb keeps only in-frame clones here, not all; method: immunoSEQ multiplex PCR. The sample includes roughly 60,000 clones, less than 85% of them seen just once. Their target antigens are unknown. This sample's time point: week 11, during vaccination. It was 300 ug of mutant IDH1 20-mer peptide that made up each vaccine dose, given with topical imiquimod. Sequencing used PBMCs, obtained from a glioma patient whose treatment included an IDH1 peptide vaccine. The receptors derive from a man aged 25-45 years with glioma.

This clone came up a few times. V gene TRBV7-9 combines with J gene TRBJ1-1; 7 bases are shared with TRBD1. The J segment lost 8 bases and the V segment lost 5 bases, leaving 2 bases of the junction unmatched. The CDR3 is 11 residues long. From germline, CDR1 is SEHNR and CDR2 FQNEAQ (reference sequence). CDR3 amino acids: CASSPGQEAFF. The CDR3 DNA is TGTGCCAGCAGCCCGGGACAGGAAGCTTTCTTT.

This chain links TRBV4-1 with TRBJ2-3; the D is unclear. Germline V gene data show CDR1 as MGHRA and CDR2 as YSYEKL. The CDR3 totals 13 residues. Trimming removed 4 bases at V and 1 base at J, with 6 bases between. DNA for the CDR3: TGCGCCAGCAGCCCCCCCGGCACAGATACGCAGTATTTT. It encodes CASSPPGTDTQYF.

V and J are TRBV5-6 and TRBJ1-1, with D hard to call. V was cut by 2 bases and J by 5 bases, with 7 bases left in between. This CDR3 region has 12 residues. In germline, CDR1 is SGHDT, CDR2 YYEEEE. CDR3 residues: CASSFVGTEAFF. The DNA for the CDR3 is TGTGCCAGCAGCTTCGTAGGGACTGAAGCTTTCTTT.

This chain links TRBV14 with TRBJ1-2; maybe TRBD1 (6 bases). V was cut by 7 bases and J by 1 base, with 13 bases left in between. The CDR3 extends over 14 amino acids. The germline gives CDR1 SGHDN, CDR2 FVKESK. CDR3 in amino acids: CASIITGNNYGYTF. The CDR3 DNA reads TGTGCCAGCATAATTACAGGGAATAACTATGGCTACACCTTC.

This clone has a handful of counts. V is TRBV19 and J is TRBJ2-4; tentatively, D is TRBD2 (5 bases). This CDR3 has 18 residues. Germline V gene data show CDR1 as LNHDA and CDR2 as SQIVND (reference sequence). Trimming shortened V by 1 base and J by 0 bases, and 16 bases separated the two germline ends. The CDR3 protein is CASSIVFAGSRAKNIQYF. The CDR3 nucleotides read TGTGCCAGTAGTATAGTGTTTGCGGGCTCCCGAGCCAAAAACATTCAGTACTTC.

V is TRBV15 and J is TRBJ2-5; possibly TRBD1 or TRBD2 for D (5 bases each). The CDR3 is 16 amino acids. Germline loops: CDR1 LNHNV, CDR2 YYDKDF (reference sequence). Trimming stripped 3 bases from V and 5 bases from J, with 19 bases between. The CDR3 loop is CATSSRRDQDGETQYF. The CDR3 DNA reads TGTGCCACCAGCAGCCGCCGGGACCAGGATGGGGAGACCCAGTACTTC. The variable domain in full, completed from reference TRBV15 and TRBJ2-5, reads DAMVIQNPRYQVTQFGKPVTLSCSQTLNHNVMYWYQQKSSQAPKLLFHYYDKDFNNEADTPDNFQSRRPNTSFCFLDIRSPGLGDTAMYLCATSSRRDQDGETQYFGPGTRLLVL.

As regards this clone: One junction end disagrees with the germline gene, perhaps due to a read error. This chain uses TRBV11-2 with TRBJ1-2; no clear D gene. Germline V gives CDR1 SGHAT, CDR2 FQNNGV. This CDR3 spans 14 amino acids. CDR3 sequence reads: CASSQLRRYTGHAF. DNA for the CDR3: TGTGCCAGCAGCCAGCTTAGAAGGTACACGGGTCACGCCTTC.

This chain uses TRBV7-7 with TRBJ2-3; maybe TRBD2 (6 bases). Looked up from germline, CDR1 is SSHAT and CDR2 is FNYEAQ (reference sequence). Trimming took 1 base from V and 2 from J, leaving 10 bases between them. There are 15 residues in the CDR3. CDR3 sequence (DNA): TGTGCCAGCAGCTTAGAACTAGCAACCACAGATACGCAGTATTTT. Protein sequence: CASSLELATTDTQYF.

J is TRBJ2-3 and V is TRBV28; 14 bases are shared with TRBD2. The V gene's germline CDR1 is MDHEN and CDR2 SYDVKM. The CDR3 has 15 amino acids. Trimming cost V 3 bases and J 12 bases; bases outside gene matches: 8. The CDR3 sequence: CASSFVGLAGGVQYF. The CDR3 nucleotides read TGTGCCAGCAGTTTCGTAGGACTAGCGGGAGGAGTCCAGTATTTT. The variable domain in full, completed from reference TRBV28 and TRBJ2-3, reads DVKVTQSSRYLVKRTGEKVFLECVQDMDHENMFWYRQDPGLGLRLIYFSYDVKMKEKGDIPEGYSVSREKKERFSLILESASTNQTSMYLCASSFVGLAGGVQYFGPGTRLTVL.

The genes are TRBV6-5 and TRBJ2-5; no definite D call. Germline CDR1 reads MNHEY; CDR2 reads SVGAGI. The CDR3 consists of 10 residues. Trimming cost V 8 bases and J 3 bases, with 4 bases left between them. The CDR3 nucleotides are TGTGCCAGCGGCGAAGAGACCCAGTACTTC. Its translation: CASGEETQYF.

The chain combines TRBV7-9 with TRBJ2-1, with 11 bases that match TRBD2. Per germline, CDR1 SEHNR and CDR2 FQNEAQ (reference sequence). This CDR3 has 14 residues. The trim removed 5 bases at V and 12 bases at J, leaving 9 bases unmatched. DNA for the CDR3: TGTGCCAGCAGCGCGACTAGCGGGATGGGGGGGCAGTTCTTC. Translated, it gives CASSATSGMGGQFF.

J is TRBJ2-1 and V is TRBV25-1, with D uncertain. V lost 8 bases and J lost 2, with 10 bases in between. CDR1 and CDR2 (germline): MGHDK, SYGVNS. This CDR3 has 13 amino acids. CDR3 nucleotide sequence: TGTGCCAGCCAACGTACCGCCTACAATGAGCAGTTCTTC. Translation: CASQRTAYNEQFF.

This clone has a handful of counts. The CDR3 sequence: CAWSVRHWEPQHF. The CDR3 region has the DNA TGTGCCTGGAGTGTACGGCATTGGGAGCCCCAGCATTTT. The chain has TRBV30 and TRBJ1-5; D is unclear. The CDR3 is made up of 13 amino acids. V lost 0 bases and J lost 8, with 11 bases in between. The germline V gene encodes CDR1 GTSNPN and CDR2 SVGIG (reference sequence). The full variable domain, completed using reference TRBV30 and TRBJ1-5, is SQTIHQWPATLVQPVGSPLSLECTVEGTSNPNLYWYRQAAGRGLQLLFYSVGIGQISSEVPQNLSASRPQDRQFILSSKKLLLSDSGFYLCAWSVRHWEPQHFGDGTRLSIL.

The V and J genes are TRBV7-9 and TRBJ1-5; 8 bases align to TRBD1. The V and J ends lost 5 bases and 0 bases, in that order; junction bases with no gene match: 9. This CDR3 is built from 17 residues. Per the germline V gene, CDR1 is SEHNR and CDR2 is FQNEAQ (reference sequence). CDR3 bases: TGTGCCAGCAGCCCGAGTGACAGGGGAGGTAGCAATCAGCCCCAGCATTTT. Encoded protein: CASSPSDRGGSNQPQHF.

V is TRBV4-3 and J is TRBJ1-2; a possible D gene is TRBD1 (6 bases). Germline V gene lookup returns CDR1 LGHNA and CDR2 YSLEER. Trimming took off 0 bases at V and 8 bases at J, with 16 bases between the two ends. The CDR3 is 15 residues long. The CDR3 loop is CASSQDRTEGLGYTF. The DNA for the CDR3 is TGCGCCAGCAGCCAAGATAGGACAGAGGGTCTGGGCTACACCTTC.

The V and J genes are TRBV5-1 and TRBJ2-1; maybe TRBD2 (6 bases). V was cut by 5 bases and J by 0 bases, with 12 bases left in between. This CDR3 region has 15 residues. Germline loops: CDR1 SGHRS, CDR2 YFSETQ. The CDR3 protein is CASSLSGGSYNEQFF. The CDR3 nucleotides read TGCGCCAGCAGTCTTAGCGGAGGCTCCTACAATGAGCAGTTCTTC.

V is TRBV7-6 and J is TRBJ1-1; D is unresolved. Per germline, CDR1 SGHVS and CDR2 FNYEAQ. V lost 5 bases and J lost 5, with 9 bases in between. The CDR3 has 12 amino acids. The CDR3 sequence is CASSRAGTEAFF. The DNA for the CDR3 is TGTGCCAGCAGCCGGGCGGGTACTGAAGCTTTCTTT.

J is TRBJ2-5 and V is TRBV5-1; maybe TRBD1 (6 bases). Germline CDR1 is SGHRS and CDR2 is YFSETQ. This CDR3 comprises 15 residues. Trimming shortened V by 4 bases and J by 4 bases, and 17 bases separated the two germline ends. The CDR3 sequence is CASSPQGIPGETQYF. In DNA, the CDR3 is TGCGCCAGCAGCCCCCAGGGGATACCGGGAGAGACCCAGTACTTC.

V and J are TRBV5-1 and TRBJ2-1; 10 positions match TRBD2. This CDR3 is built from 15 residues. Unmatched junction bases numbered 6, after V lost 4 bases and J lost 5 bases. Germline CDR1 SGHRS, CDR2 YFSETQ. CDR3 bases: TGCGCCAGCAGCATACTTCTAGCGGGGGACAATGAGCAGTTCTTC. Translated, it gives CASSILLAGDNEQFF.

In its sample, this clone was seen a few times. The chain has TRBV18 and TRBJ2-1; no clear D. The CDR3 is 17 residues long. V lost 0 bases and J 0 bases, leaving 12 bases between the germline ends. The germline V gene has CDR1 KGHSH and CDR2 LQKENI. CDR3 region: CASSPPGFSHSYNEQFF. The CDR3, as DNA: TGTGCCAGCTCACCACCGGGTTTTAGTCACTCCTACAATGAGCAGTTCTTC.